Described below is a single TCR beta chain sequence and its context. What it binds is unknown. The sample comes from a study of T cells in Graves' hyperthyroidism and ophthalmopathy. Whole-study results and caveats: Appearing also in blood were most of the thyroid clonotypes expanded above 0.001. The model forecast ophthalmopathy, anticipating it by a median approximately 6.2 months before onset.

Patients with uncontrolled infections, other autoimmune diseases, pregnancy or lactation were excluded. In germline, CDR1 is LNHDA, CDR2 SQIVND (reference sequence). The CDR3 spans 13 residues. With 10 bases clipped from V and 5 bases from J, the junction kept 8 bases outside the gene matches. TCR beta CDR3 regions were amplified from RNA. HTBI primers were used for first-round RT-PCR of the TCR CDR3. TCRdb re-analysed the multiplex PCR reads in MiXCR, keeping a single row per CDR3 protein. The data contain around 700,000 distinct CDR3 sequences, about 35% of them seen just once; the ten biggest clones take up 30% to 40%.

V and J are TRBV19 and TRBJ2-5; TRBD2 aligns across 9 bases. Sequencing was carried out using blood. This sequence originates from a woman aged 40 to 49 with Graves' hyperthyroidism. The CDR3 sequence: CATSRGGRETQYF. CDR3 sequence (DNA): TGTGCCACTTCGCGGGGGGGCCGGGAGACCCAGTACTTC.